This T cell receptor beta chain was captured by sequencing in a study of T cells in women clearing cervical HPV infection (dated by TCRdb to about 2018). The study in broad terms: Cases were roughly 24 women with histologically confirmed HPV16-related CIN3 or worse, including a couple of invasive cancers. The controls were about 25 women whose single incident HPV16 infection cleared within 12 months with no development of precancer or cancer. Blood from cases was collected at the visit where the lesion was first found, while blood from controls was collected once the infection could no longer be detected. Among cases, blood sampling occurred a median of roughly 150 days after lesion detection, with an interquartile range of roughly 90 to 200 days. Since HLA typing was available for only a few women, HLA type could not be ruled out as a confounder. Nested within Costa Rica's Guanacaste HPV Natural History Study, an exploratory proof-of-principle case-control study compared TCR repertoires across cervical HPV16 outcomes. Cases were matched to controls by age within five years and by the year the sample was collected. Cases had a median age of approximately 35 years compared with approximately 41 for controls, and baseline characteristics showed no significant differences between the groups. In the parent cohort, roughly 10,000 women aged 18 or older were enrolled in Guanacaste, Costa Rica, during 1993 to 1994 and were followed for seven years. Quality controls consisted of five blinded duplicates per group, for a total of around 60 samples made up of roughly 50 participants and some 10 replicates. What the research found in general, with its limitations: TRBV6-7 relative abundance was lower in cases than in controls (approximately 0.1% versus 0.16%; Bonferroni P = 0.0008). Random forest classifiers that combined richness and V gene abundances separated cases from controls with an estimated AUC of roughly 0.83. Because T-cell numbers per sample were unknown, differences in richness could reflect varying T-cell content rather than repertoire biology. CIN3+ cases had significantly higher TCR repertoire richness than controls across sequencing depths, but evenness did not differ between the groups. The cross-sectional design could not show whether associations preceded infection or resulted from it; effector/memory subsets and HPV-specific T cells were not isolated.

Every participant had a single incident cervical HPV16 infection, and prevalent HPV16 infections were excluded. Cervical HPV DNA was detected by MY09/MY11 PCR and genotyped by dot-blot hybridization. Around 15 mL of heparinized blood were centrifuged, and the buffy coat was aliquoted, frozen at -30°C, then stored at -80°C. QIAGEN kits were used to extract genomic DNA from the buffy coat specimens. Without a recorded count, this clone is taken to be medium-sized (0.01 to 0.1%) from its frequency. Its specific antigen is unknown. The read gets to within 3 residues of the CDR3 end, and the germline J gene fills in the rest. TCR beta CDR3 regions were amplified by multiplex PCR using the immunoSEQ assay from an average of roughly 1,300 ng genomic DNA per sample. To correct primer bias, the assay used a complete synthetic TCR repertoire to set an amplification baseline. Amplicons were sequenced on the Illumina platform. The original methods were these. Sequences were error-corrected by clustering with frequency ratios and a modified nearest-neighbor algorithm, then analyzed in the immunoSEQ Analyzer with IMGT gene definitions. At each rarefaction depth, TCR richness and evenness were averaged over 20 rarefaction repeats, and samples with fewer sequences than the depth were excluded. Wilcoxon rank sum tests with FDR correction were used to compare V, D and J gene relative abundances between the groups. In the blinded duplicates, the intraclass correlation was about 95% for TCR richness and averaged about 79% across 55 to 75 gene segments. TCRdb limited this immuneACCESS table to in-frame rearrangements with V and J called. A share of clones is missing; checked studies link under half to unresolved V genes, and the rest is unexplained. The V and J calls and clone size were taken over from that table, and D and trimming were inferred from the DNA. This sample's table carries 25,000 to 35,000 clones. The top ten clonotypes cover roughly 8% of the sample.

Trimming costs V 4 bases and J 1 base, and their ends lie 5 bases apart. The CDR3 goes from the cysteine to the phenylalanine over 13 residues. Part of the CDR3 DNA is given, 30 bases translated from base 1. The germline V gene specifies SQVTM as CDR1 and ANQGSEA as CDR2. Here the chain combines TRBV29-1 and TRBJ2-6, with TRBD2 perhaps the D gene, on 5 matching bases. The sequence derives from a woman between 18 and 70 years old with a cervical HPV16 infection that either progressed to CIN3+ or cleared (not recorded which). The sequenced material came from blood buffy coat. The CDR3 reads CSVAGSGANVLTF. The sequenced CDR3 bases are TGCAGCGTTGCGGGGTCTGGGGCCAACGTC. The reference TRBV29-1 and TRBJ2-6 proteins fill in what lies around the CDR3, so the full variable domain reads SAVISQKPSRDICQRGTSLTIQCQVDSQVTMMFWYRQQPGQSLTLIATANQGSEATYESGFVIDKFPISRPNLTFSTLTVSNMSPEDSSIYLCSVAGSGANVLTFGAGSRLTVL.